This paragraph covers one T cell receptor (beta chain) sequence. This entry is derived from a study of cytomegalovirus exposure and HLA in healthy donors. Vbeta (60) and Jbeta (13) primers were used in the PCR. Per the original data handling: In a later analysis, of around 80 million unique beta chains, 9 million to 11 million appeared in at least two donors. TCRdb's table, derived via immunoSEQ multiplex PCR, lists solely in-frame clones and lacks some. The V and J calls and the clone size are those of that table, but D and trimming were determined from the DNA. The sample has fewer than 150,000 clones, roughly 80% seen once; the top ten hold around 1.3%. Sequencing was performed on PBMCs. The TCR was taken from a female donor in good health and CMV-seronegative.

The CDR3 bases are TGTGCCAGCAGCGTCCTGGACATCATGAACACTGAAGCTTTCTTT. It encodes CASSVLDIMNTEAFF. This rearrangement joins TRBV9 to TRBJ1-1; D perhaps matches TRBD1 (5 bases). The CDR3 loop spans 15 amino acids. Germline CDR1 reads SGDLS; CDR2 reads YYNGEE. The V end was cut by 2 bases, the J end by 0 bases, with 11 bases between. The entire variable domain, with the rest obtained from reference TRBV9 and TRBJ1-1, is as follows: DSGVTQTPKHLITATGQRVTLRCSPRSGDLSVYWYQQSLDQGLQFLIQYYNGEERAKGNILERFSAQQFPDLHSELNLSSLELGDSALYFCASSVLDIMNTEAFFGQGTRLTVV.